Below, 13 T cell receptor beta chains from the same sample are listed, as sequenced in a study of CD8 T cells in ankylosing spondylitis. Broader study findings: Seemingly characteristic of ankylosing spondylitis blood was a TCR beta motif consisting of several highly homologous variants.

Their antigens are not known. MiXCR was run by TCRdb on the 5' RACE reads, yielding one entry per CDR3 protein. The repertoire has 470,000 or so distinct CDR3 sequences, approximately 26% of them found once; the top ten carry roughly 0.9%. Input material: blood, either unsorted or a sorted T cell fraction (not recorded which). These receptors all stem from a male donor with ankylosing spondylitis.

The rearrangement joins TRBV27 to TRBJ2-2; 7 nucleotides align to TRBD2. Trimming cost V 2 bases and J 4 bases; bases outside gene matches: 7. Germline values: CDR1 MNHEY, CDR2 SMNVEV (reference sequence). This CDR3 comprises 16 residues. CDR3: CASSLIGWGGTGELFF. The CDR3 DNA reads as TGTGCCAGCAGTTTAATTGGATGGGGGGGCACCGGGGAGCTGTTTTTT.

The V call is TRBV5-1, the J call TRBJ2-1; the match to TRBD2 covers 7 bases. This CDR3 has 14 amino acids. V was pared by 7 bases and J by 8 bases, with 12 bases of the junction left unmatched. Germline assignment: CDR1 SGHRS and CDR2 YFSETQ. The CDR3 protein is CASALRTSVDEQFF. DNA of the CDR3: TGCGCCAGCGCATTGAGGACTAGTGTGGATGAGCAGTTCTTC. The full variable domain, its missing parts supplied by reference TRBV5-1 and TRBJ2-1, is KAGVTQTPRYLIKTRGQQVTLSCSPISGHRSVSWYQQTPGQGLQFLFEYFSETQRNKGNFPGRFSGRQFSNSRSEMNVSTLELGDSALYLCASALRTSVDEQFFGPGTRLTVL.

The table lists this clonotype with a few counts. The chain links TRBV20-1 to TRBJ2-3; TRBD1 is a possible D gene (8 bases). The CDR3 length is 15 residues. CDR1 and CDR2 from the germline V gene are DFQATT and SNEGSKA (reference sequence). V lost 0 bases to trimming and J lost 1 base, with 11 bases between them. The CDR3 DNA follows: TGCAGTGCTAGAGAAACAGGGGGGGGCACAGATACGCAGTATTTT. It specifies CSARETGGGTDTQYF.

This clonotype was seen once. The chain employs TRBV5-1 and TRBJ2-7; 10 nucleotides align to TRBD1. Germline V lookup: CDR1 SGHRS, CDR2 YFSETQ. Unmatched junction bases numbered 7, after V lost 4 bases and J lost 3 bases. The CDR3 totals 15 residues. DNA for the CDR3: TGCGCCAGCAGCCTCCGGGACAGGGGAGGCTACGAGCAGTACTTC. This encodes CASSLRDRGGYEQYF.

The V gene is TRBV4-1, the J gene TRBJ2-1; tentatively, D is TRBD2 (6 bases). V lost 2 bases and J 5 bases, leaving 16 bases between the germline ends. CDR3 size: 16 residues. Germline values: CDR1 MGHRA, CDR2 YSYEKL. CDR3 sequence (DNA): TGCGCCAGCAGCCAACCCCGAGGGACTCGAGACAATGAGCAGTTCTTC. Translation gives CASSQPRGTRDNEQFF.

The chain is built from TRBV18 and TRBJ2-6, with D hard to call. Germline V lookup: CDR1 KGHSH, CDR2 LQKENI. The CDR3 consists of 17 residues. V lost 2 bases and J 0 bases, leaving 11 bases between the germline ends. The CDR3 nucleotides read TGTGCCAGCTCACCATCGGCACGGTACTCTGGGGCCAACGTCCTGACTTTC. Its translation: CASSPSARYSGANVLTF.

This clonotype was seen more than once but under ten times. The chain recombines TRBV18 with TRBJ1-1; D may be TRBD1 (5 bases). Germline lookup yields CDR1 KGHSH and CDR2 LQKENI. CDR3 length: 15 amino acids. Trimming pared 0 bases from V and 2 bases from J, leaving 10 bases between. The CDR3 DNA is TGTGCCAGCTCACCACCGATTGGGGGAAACACTGAAGCTTTCTTT. Translated: CASSPPIGGNTEAFF.

This clonotype came up a few times. The V gene is TRBV20-1, the J gene TRBJ2-7; 8 bases agree with TRBD2. CDR3 length equals 16 residues. V trimming: 2 bases; J trimming: 0 bases; junction bases outside the gene matches: 9. Germline-derived CDR1 and CDR2 are DFQATT and SNEGSKA (reference sequence). DNA of the CDR3: TGCAGTGCTAGACGGGAGGGCCTCCTGAGCTCCTACGAGCAGTACTTC. It is translated as CSARREGLLSSYEQYF.

Turning to this clonotype: It is likely a read error, because the conserved phenylalanine at the end of the CDR3 is missing. The chain uses TRBV11-2 and TRBJ1-1; the match to TRBD1 covers 7 bases. The V and J ends lost 1 base and 2 bases, in that order; junction bases with no gene match: 4. There are 15 residues in the CDR3. The germline V gene has CDR1 SGHAT and CDR2 FQNNGV. This chain's CDR3 is CASSLAGQVNTEAFY. CDR3 DNA: TGTGCCAGCAGCTTAGCCGGACAGGTCAACACTGAAGCTTTCTAT.

This clonotype turned up a few times. The V and J genes are TRBV6-6 and TRBJ2-7; a possible D gene is TRBD1 (5 bases). Germline CDR1 and CDR2: MNHNY and SVGAGI (reference sequence). V lost 2 bases and J 2 bases, leaving 7 bases between the germline ends. There are 13 residues in the CDR3. The CDR3 reads CASSYDRPYEQYF. CDR3 nucleotide sequence: TGTGCCAGCAGTTACGACAGACCCTACGAGCAGTACTTC.

The rearrangement links TRBV7-2 to TRBJ1-2; 7 bases agree with TRBD1. The CDR3 runs to 16 residues. Germline-derived CDR1 and CDR2 are SGHTA and FQGNSA. V shed 5 bases and J 4 bases; nucleotides not matched to a gene: 13. CDR3: CASSRRTGESGYGYTF. The CDR3 DNA reads TGTGCCAGCAGCAGACGAACAGGGGAAAGCGGCTATGGCTACACCTTC.

CDR3: CSVESGSTFNEQFF. The CDR3 bases are TGCAGCGTTGAAAGCGGGAGTACCTTCAATGAGCAGTTCTTC. The chain employs TRBV29-1 and TRBJ2-1, with TRBD2 identical over 8 bases. From germline, CDR1 is SQVTM and CDR2 ANQGSEA. The CDR3 totals 14 residues. V dropped 2 bases and J dropped 6; count of bases not matched to a gene: 6.

This clonotype was counted ten times or more. The chain's CDR3 is CASSRDGVNLYGYTF. CDR3 in DNA: TGCGCCAGCAGCAGGGATGGGGTGAACCTCTATGGCTACACCTTC. V and J are TRBV5-1 and TRBJ1-2; D is unresolved. The CDR3 has 15 residues. CDR1 and CDR2 from the germline V gene are SGHRS and YFSETQ. The V end was cut by 4 bases, the J end by 4 bases, with 17 bases between.